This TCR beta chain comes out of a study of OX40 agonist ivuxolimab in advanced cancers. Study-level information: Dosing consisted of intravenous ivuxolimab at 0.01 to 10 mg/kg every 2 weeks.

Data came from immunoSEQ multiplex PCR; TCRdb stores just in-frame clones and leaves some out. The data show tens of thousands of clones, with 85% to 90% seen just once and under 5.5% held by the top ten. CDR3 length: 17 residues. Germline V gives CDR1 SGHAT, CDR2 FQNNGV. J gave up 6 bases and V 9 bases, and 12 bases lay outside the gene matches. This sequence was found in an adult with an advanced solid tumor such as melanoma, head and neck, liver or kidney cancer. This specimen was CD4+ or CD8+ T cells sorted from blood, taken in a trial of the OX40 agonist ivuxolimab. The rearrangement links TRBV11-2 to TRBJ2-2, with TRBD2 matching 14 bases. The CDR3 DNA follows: TGTGCCAGTCGACCGGGACTAGCGGGAGTGGGCGCCGGGGAGCTGTTTTTT. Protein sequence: CASRPGLAGVGAGELFF.